This TCR beta chain comes out of a study of blood T cell repertoires in COVID-19. Participants were aged roughly 18 to 95 years, lived in 25 or so US areas, and enrolled virtually. The V gene's germline CDR1 is LGHNA and CDR2 YNFKEQ. The trim removed 0 bases at V and 12 bases at J, leaving 25 bases unmatched. This CDR3 comprises 21 residues. Some clones are missing from TCRdb's copy, which holds only in-frame ones; the method was immunoSEQ multiplex PCR. The sample lists approximately 300,000 clones, 80% to 90% occurring once. The chain combines TRBV4-2 with TRBJ2-1; 11 nucleotides align to TRBD2. Source material: PBMCs or T cells enriched from blood (not recorded which). This TCR was recovered from a woman aged 25 to 39 who had recovered from COVID-19. DNA for the CDR3: TGTGCCAGCAGCCAAGAACGACAGGCTTTTCCGGGACTAGCGGCCCAAGGGGGGCAGTTCTTC. Amino acid sequence: CASSQERQAFPGLAAQGGQFF.